A selection of T cell receptor beta chains follows, all from one sample in a study of post-analysis software for immune sequencing data. Each CDR3 protein gets one entry after TCRdb re-called the PCR reads with MiXCR. The table lists some 890,000 distinct CDR3 sequences, around 50% of them singletons. Sequenced: blood. The receptors were sampled from a girl aged 10-17 years with multiple sclerosis. Both conserved end residues are part of each CDR3. The D gene is left open where the match is weak. Part of the rows lack a size; the others show once, few, many or a class for expanded clones.

d_call | clone_size | j_call | v_call | cdr3_nt | cdr3_aa
. | . | TRBJ2-7 | TRBV20-1 | TGCAGTGCAACCCGGGGGGCCTCCTACGAGCAGTACTTC | CSATRGASYEQYF
. | once | TRBJ1-5 | TRBV2 | TGTGCCAGCAGGAGGGACCCCGATAGCAATCAGCCCCAGCATTTT | CASRRDPDSNQPQHF
. | . | TRBJ2-1 | TRBV6-5 | TGTGCCAGCAGTTACTCGGGCTATGAGCAGTTCTTC | CASSYSGYEQFF
. | . | TRBJ1-4 | TRBV7-2 | TGTGCCAGCAGCTTAGGGGGTGGGACTAATGAAAAACTGTTTTTT | CASSLGGGTNEKLFF
TRBD2 | few | TRBJ2-1 | TRBV3-1 | TGTGCCAGCAGCCAAGCCCGTGGACTAGCGGGGGAAGTGGATGAGCAGTTCTTC | CASSQARGLAGEVDEQFF
. | few | TRBJ2-7 | TRBV5-1 | TGCGCCAGCAGCCTGTTGGCGGCCTCGTCGGGCTACGAGCAGTACTTC | CASSLLAASSGYEQYF
. | . | TRBJ1-5 | TRBV28 | TGTGCCAGCAACCCAGGGCCCCATCAGCCCCAGCATTTT | CASNPGPHQPQHF
. | few | TRBJ2-7 | TRBV29-1 | TGCAGTCTCGTTTCTCGGGGGCAGGACTCCTTAATCTCCTACGAGCAGTACTTC | CSLVSRGQDSLISYEQYF
TRBD1 | few | TRBJ1-2 | TRBV5-5 | TGTGCCAGCAGCTTGGGACAGGGCGTATATGGCTACACCTTC | CASSLGQGVYGYTF
. | . | TRBJ2-1 | TRBV7-6 | TGTGCCAGCAGCCCGCACCGGGGCGACAATGAGCAGTTCTTC | CASSPHRGDNEQFF
. | . | TRBJ2-1 | TRBV20-1 | TGCAGTGCTATCCGGGGGGCCAACTACAATGAGCAGTTCTTC | CSAIRGANYNEQFF
. | . | TRBJ2-7 | TRBV27 | TGTGCCAGCAAAGGGTCCCGGGGGCCCGGGGAGTACTTC | CASKGSRGPGEYF
. | . | TRBJ2-5 | TRBV27 | TGTGCCAGCAGCCATATCCCGGGGGCAGGGCGAGAGACCCAGTACTTC | CASSHIPGAGRETQYF